Below are 32 T cell receptor beta chains sequenced from a single sample in a study of blood T cell repertoires in COVID-19. This table comes from immunoSEQ multiplex PCR, and its TCRdb copy is limited to in-frame clones, with some not included. Of some 110,000 clones in the sample, about four fifths were seen once. Material for sequencing was peripheral blood. The receptor source for this set is a woman at least 80 years old with acute or convalescent COVID-19.

The rearrangement links TRBV5-4 to TRBJ2-7; 8 bases are shared with TRBD2. CDR1 and CDR2 from the germline V gene are SGHNT and YYREEE (reference sequence). With 4 bases clipped from V and 5 bases from J, the junction kept 14 bases outside the gene matches. The CDR3 is made up of 16 amino acids. As DNA, the CDR3 is TGTGCCAGCAGCCAAACTAGCGGAAGGACCCACGACGAGCAGTACTTC. It is translated as CASSQTSGRTHDEQYF.

This chain uses TRBV29-1 with TRBJ2-5; 7 bases fit TRBD2. The germline V gene encodes CDR1 SQVTM and CDR2 ANQGSEA. The CDR3 has 12 amino acids. V gave up 1 base and J gave up 5 bases; unmatched junction bases: 1. The DNA of the CDR3 is TGCAGCGTTGAAGGCGGGAGTGAGACCCAGTACTTC. The encoded protein is CSVEGGSETQYF. Drawing the rest from reference TRBV29-1 and TRBJ2-5, the complete variable domain is SAVISQKPSRDICQRGTSLTIQCQVDSQVTMMFWYRQQPGQSLTLIATANQGSEATYESGFVIDKFPISRPNLTFSTLTVSNMSPEDSSIYLCSVEGGSETQYFGPGTRLLVL.

The V gene is TRBV5-1, the J gene TRBJ2-1, with D uncertain. CDR1 and CDR2 from the germline V gene are SGHRS and YFSETQ. This CDR3 has 13 residues. Trimming pared 4 bases from V and 9 bases from J, leaving 14 bases between. The CDR3 reads CASSPDVGAEQFF. Here the CDR3 DNA reads TGCGCCAGCAGCCCGGATGTAGGAGCTGAGCAGTTCTTC.

The chain uses TRBV28 and TRBJ1-2; possible D gene TRBD1, 5 bases. Germline CDR1 and CDR2: MDHEN and SYDVKM. This CDR3 is 14 amino acids long. Trimming took off 5 bases at V and 4 bases at J, with 14 bases between the two ends. The CDR3 bases are TGTGCCAGCAGTCCTTCCGGGACTCTCTATGGCTACACCTTC. Amino acid sequence: CASSPSGTLYGYTF.

The V call is TRBV4-3, the J call TRBJ1-1; TRBD1 aligns across 11 bases. V lost 0 bases to trimming and J lost 1 base; unmatched junction nucleotides: 4. The CDR3 covers 17 residues. Per the germline V gene, CDR1 is LGHNA and CDR2 is YSLEER. CDR3 bases: TGCGCCAGCAGCCAAGATCAGGACAGGGGGCGGAACACTGAAGCTTTCTTT. Translating it yields CASSQDQDRGRNTEAFF.

The chain links TRBV7-9 to TRBJ2-7; 9 bases align to TRBD1. The CDR3 is 14 residues long. Germline V CDR1 and CDR2: SEHNR, FQNEAQ (reference sequence). Unmatched junction bases numbered 5, after V lost 5 bases and J lost 3 bases. This chain's CDR3 is CASSLQGALYEQYF. The CDR3 nucleotides are TGTGCCAGCAGCCTACAGGGGGCGCTCTACGAGCAGTACTTC.

This CDR3 reads CASSISETNEKLFF. The CDR3 coding sequence is TGTGCCAGTAGTATAAGCGAAACTAATGAAAAACTGTTTTTT. The rearrangement links TRBV19 to TRBJ1-4; no definite D call. CDR3 size: 14 residues. Germline values: CDR1 LNHDA, CDR2 SQIVND (reference sequence). V was trimmed by 2 bases and J by 1 base, leaving 5 bases between them.

The chain recombines TRBV4-3 with TRBJ1-4, with unresolved D. The germline gives CDR1 LGHNA, CDR2 YSLEER. V lost 0 bases to trimming and J lost 11 bases, with 25 bases between them. The CDR3 contains 18 residues. CDR3 in amino acids: CASSQDLNVVGKGGKLFF. The DNA for the CDR3 is TGCGCCAGCAGCCAAGATCTGAACGTCGTAGGAAAGGGAGGGAAACTGTTTTTT.

This clone counts as medium-sized. The rearrangement links TRBV24-1 to TRBJ2-5; possibly TRBD2 for D (5 bases). Germline CDR1 is KGHDR and CDR2 is SFDVKD. The V gene lost 5 bases and the J gene lost 5 bases, with 17 bases spanning the gap. The CDR3 is 15 residues long. The CDR3 nucleotides read TGTGCCACCAGTGCCACCTGGGGAACGGGGGAGACCCAGTACTTC. Residues: CATSATWGTGETQYF.

This clone was picked up a small number of times. The chain employs TRBV2 and TRBJ1-1, with D possibly being TRBD1 (6 bases). CDR1 is SNHLY and CDR2 is FYNNEI in the germline V gene. The CDR3 runs to 11 residues. V was trimmed by 8 bases and J by 6 bases, leaving 10 bases between them. The DNA for the CDR3 is TGTGCCAGCCGGCAGGGGCCTGAAGCTTTCTTT. This translates into CASRQGPEAFF.

The chain couples TRBV7-9 to TRBJ2-2; TRBD2 matches 7 bases. This CDR3 contains 15 residues. With V trimmed by 4 bases and J by 9 bases, 11 bases remained unmatched. Germline CDR1 SEHNR, CDR2 FQNEAQ (reference sequence). CDR3 loop: CASSSLGAGVRELFF. CDR3 sequence (DNA): TGTGCCAGCAGCTCCCTAGGGGCGGGAGTCCGGGAGCTGTTTTTT.

The chain couples TRBV6-6 to TRBJ1-5, with a tentative D call TRBD1 (6 bases). The CDR3 contains 13 residues. CDR1 MNHNY and CDR2 SVGAGI come from the germline V gene (reference sequence). The V gene lost 2 bases and the J gene lost 7 bases, with 9 bases spanning the gap. The DNA of the CDR3 is TGTGCCAGCAGTTACCACAGGGACCAGCCCCAGCATTTT. Translated, it gives CASSYHRDQPQHF.

The V and J genes are TRBV5-1 and TRBJ2-5; TRBD2 aligns across 8 bases. Germline CDR1 reads SGHRS; CDR2 reads YFSETQ. V lost 0 bases, J lost 9 bases, and 13 bases stayed unmatched. The CDR3 is 16 residues long. CDR3 sequence (DNA): TGCGCCAGCAGCTTGGCCCGGCTAGCGGGCGGCAGCGCCCAGTACTTC. It is translated as CASSLARLAGGSAQYF.

This chain joins TRBV5-5 and TRBJ1-2, with D perhaps TRBD1 (6 bases). This CDR3 contains 14 residues. Germline CDR1 is SGHKS and CDR2 is YYEKEE (reference sequence). Trimming left V 4 bases short and J 6 bases short, with 16 bases between. The CDR3 DNA reads TGTGCCAGCAGCCCGTTGGGAAACAGGGATGGCTACACCTTC. The encoded protein is CASSPLGNRDGYTF.

A note on this clone: A clone one base away is much larger, so this may be a read error. Other DNA sequences from this sample encode an identical CDR3 as well. The chain couples TRBV18 to TRBJ1-3, with D maybe TRBD1 (6 bases). There are 18 residues in the CDR3. In germline, CDR1 is KGHSH, CDR2 LQKENI. CDR3 loop: CASSPTGHNLMAGNTIYF. DNA of the CDR3: TGTGCCAGCTCGCCTACGGGACACAATCTTATGGCTGGAAATACCATATATTTT.

The chain links TRBV2 to TRBJ2-7; TRBD2 is a possible D gene (5 bases). Germline V gene data show CDR1 as SNHLY and CDR2 as FYNNEI. The CDR3 contains 15 residues. V was clipped by 6 bases and J by 0 bases, with 15 bases between them. The CDR3 sequence is CASRIRGSSSYEQYV. The DNA for the CDR3 is TGTGCCAGCAGGATTCGAGGGTCCAGCTCCTACGAGCAGTACGTC.

The rearrangement uses TRBV18 and TRBJ1-1; D is possibly TRBD1 (5 bases). Germline-derived CDR1 and CDR2 are KGHSH and LQKENI. Trimming took off 6 bases at V and 4 bases at J, with 12 bases between the two ends. The CDR3 extends over 13 amino acids. The CDR3 DNA reads TGTGCCAGCTCCCTTGTGGGGGGCACTGAAGCTTTCTTT. Amino acid sequence: CASSLVGGTEAFF.

This clone has more than one count but fewer than ten. This chain connects TRBV7-8 to TRBJ2-1; D unclear. This CDR3 region has 14 residues. Deletions cut 5 bases from V and 4 bases from J, with 12 bases between. The germline CDR1 and CDR2 sequences are SGHVS and FQNEAQ. The CDR3 loop reads CASSKSRVYNEQFF. CDR3 DNA: TGTGCCAGCAGCAAAAGCCGGGTATACAATGAGCAGTTCTTC.

This rearrangement joins TRBV9 to TRBJ2-7; 7 bases line up with TRBD2. Unmatched junction bases numbered 7, after V lost 4 bases and J lost 3 bases. Germline CDR1 is SGDLS and CDR2 is YYNGEE. This CDR3 region has 14 residues. The CDR3 DNA sequence: TGTGCCAGCAGCAGAGAGCGGGGAAACTACGAGCAGTACTTC. It yields the protein CASSRERGNYEQYF.

The chain combines TRBV18 with TRBJ2-7; 10 nucleotides agree with TRBD1. The CDR3 length is 17 residues. V shed 4 bases, J shed 0 bases, and the junction held 9 bases outside the gene matches. The V gene's germline CDR1 is KGHSH and CDR2 LQKENI. CDR3 in amino acids: CASSRTRRTGGSYEQYF. The CDR3 DNA reads TGTGCCAGCTCACGCACCCGGAGGACAGGGGGCTCCTACGAGCAGTACTTC.

The chain has TRBV10-3 and TRBJ2-1, with 15 nucleotides matching TRBD2. Germline trimming cut 2 bases from V and 7 bases from J; bases unmatched to any gene: 0. Germline CDR1 reads ENHRY; CDR2 reads SYGVKD. This CDR3 spans 15 amino acids. The CDR3 DNA reads as TGTGCCATCAGTGAGGGACTAGCGGGAGGGAATGAGCAGTTCTTC. It is translated as CAISEGLAGGNEQFF.

In its sample, this clone was seen many times. This chain's CDR3 is CASSFYTGELFF. As DNA, the CDR3 is TGTGCCAGCAGCTTCTACACCGGGGAGCTGTTTTTT. The chain has TRBV7-8 and TRBJ2-2; the D is unclear. V lost 3 bases, J lost 3 bases, and 2 bases lay in between. The CDR3 is 12 amino acids. Germline V gene lookup returns CDR1 SGHVS and CDR2 FQNEAQ.

V usage is TRBV6-6 and J usage is TRBJ1-5, with D perhaps matching TRBD1 (6 bases). V gave up 7 bases and J gave up 9 bases, with 13 bases separating them. The CDR3 totals 12 residues. The V gene's germline CDR1 is MNHNY and CDR2 SVGAGI (reference sequence). As DNA, the CDR3 is TGTGCCAGCAAAAACAGGGAGGGGCCCCAGCATTTT. This sequence encodes CASKNREGPQHF.

V gene TRBV5-1 combines with J gene TRBJ2-3; D perhaps matches TRBD2 (6 bases). Germline V gene data show CDR1 as SGHRS and CDR2 as YFSETQ. The CDR3 has 13 amino acids. The V gene lost 0 bases and the J gene lost 9 bases, with 11 bases spanning the gap. CDR3 residues: CASSLAGGSTQYF. The DNA of the CDR3 is TGCGCCAGCAGCTTGGCCGGGGGTTCGACGCAGTATTTT.

The chain combines TRBV6-1 with TRBJ2-1; weak D call: TRBD1 (5 bases). The CDR3 sequence is 14 residues long. Between the trimmed V and J ends, which lost 3 bases and 8 bases, there was a span of 14 bases. CDR1 and CDR2 from the germline V gene are MNHNS and SASEGT. CDR3: CASSEGRSLDEQFF. In DNA form, the CDR3 reads TGTGCCAGCAGTGAGGGGCGATCCTTGGATGAGCAGTTCTTC.

The count of this clone is one. J is TRBJ2-2 and V is TRBV2; no reliable D call. V was trimmed by 3 bases and J by 5 bases, leaving 7 bases between them. CDR1 SNHLY and CDR2 FYNNEI come from the germline V gene. The CDR3 covers 13 residues. CDR3 DNA sequence: TGTGCCAGCAGTGATGCCAGAACCGGGGAGCTGTTTTTT. This gives the protein CASSDARTGELFF.

This chain joins TRBV10-3 and TRBJ2-1; TRBD2 aligns across 9 bases. The V segment lost 4 bases and the J segment 3 bases; nucleotides outside the gene matches: 16. The CDR3 totals 19 residues. Germline V gives CDR1 ENHRY, CDR2 SYGVKD. CDR3 residues: CAISVLQGGREGIYNEQFF. CDR3 sequence (DNA): TGTGCCATCAGTGTCTTACAGGGAGGGCGGGAGGGCATCTACAATGAGCAGTTCTTC.

Of note for this clone: The sample holds other DNA sequences that translate to the same CDR3. The genes are TRBV7-9 and TRBJ2-2; D possibly corresponds to TRBD1 (5 bases). The CDR3 covers 14 residues. With 5 bases removed from V and 5 bases from J, the gap between germline ends came to 12 bases. CDR1 is SEHNR, CDR2 FQNEAQ, per germline (reference sequence). This CDR3 reads CASSPVRDTGELFF. The CDR3 DNA is TGTGCCAGCAGCCCCGTCAGGGATACCGGGGAGCTGTTTTTT.

The V call is TRBV6-6, the J call TRBJ1-2; possibly TRBD1 for D (6 bases). Germline-derived CDR1 and CDR2 are MNHNY and SVGAGI (reference sequence). The CDR3 has 12 residues. Trimming removed 7 bases from V and 7 bases from J, with 13 bases in between. CDR3 amino acids: CASKPGQSGYTF. DNA for the CDR3: TGTGCCAGCAAACCGGGACAATCTGGCTACACCTTC.

Only a few counts were recorded for this clone. The rearrangement joins TRBV29-1 to TRBJ1-1, with unresolved D. V was trimmed by 4 bases and J by 5 bases, leaving 11 bases between them. Germline V lookup: CDR1 SQVTM, CDR2 ANQGSEA. CDR3 size: 12 residues. In DNA form, the CDR3 reads TGCAGCGTTGCCTCGGGTGATACTGAAGCTTTCTTT. Translation gives CSVASGDTEAFF.

The chain carries TRBV19 and TRBJ2-2; 10 bases line up with TRBD2. The germline CDR1 and CDR2 sequences are LNHDA and SQIVND (reference sequence). Trimming took 4 bases from V and 0 from J; bases not matched to a gene: 2. The CDR3 is 16 amino acids. CDR3 amino acids: CASSTSGRANTGELFF. CDR3 coding DNA: TGTGCCAGTAGTACCAGCGGGAGGGCGAACACCGGGGAGCTGTTTTTT.

The chain employs TRBV5-8 and TRBJ1-5; D unresolved. The V end lost 4 bases, the J end lost 2 bases, and 10 bases lay between the germline ends. Per the germline V gene, CDR1 is SGHTS and CDR2 is YDEGEE. CDR3 length: 14 amino acids. CDR3: CASSLGRGNQPQHF. CDR3 coding DNA: TGTGCCAGCAGCCTTGGGAGGGGCAATCAGCCCCAGCATTTT.